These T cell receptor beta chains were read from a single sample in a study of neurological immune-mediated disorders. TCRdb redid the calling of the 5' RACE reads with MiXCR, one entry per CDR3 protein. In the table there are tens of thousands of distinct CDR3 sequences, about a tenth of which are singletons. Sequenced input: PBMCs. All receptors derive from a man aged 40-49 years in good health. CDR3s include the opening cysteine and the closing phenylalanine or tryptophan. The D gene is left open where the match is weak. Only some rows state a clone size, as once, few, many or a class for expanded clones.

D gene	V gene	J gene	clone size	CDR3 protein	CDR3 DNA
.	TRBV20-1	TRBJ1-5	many	CSASGGARQPQHF	TGCAGTGCTAGCGGGGGGGCAAGACAGCCCCAGCATTTT
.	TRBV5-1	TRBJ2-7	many	CASSWERMRYEQYF	TGCGCCAGCAGCTGGGAGCGGATGCGCTACGAGCAGTACTTC
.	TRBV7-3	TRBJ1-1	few	CASSLTYLDTEAFF	TGTGCCAGCAGCTTAACTTACTTGGACACTGAAGCTTTCTTT
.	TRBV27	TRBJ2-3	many	CASSRAASLGTQYF	TGTGCCAGCAGCCGGGCGGCCTCGCTAGGTACGCAGTATTTT
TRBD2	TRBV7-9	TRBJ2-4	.	CASSSGGVTKREGRDIQYF	TGTGCCAGCAGCTCCGGGGGCGTAACTAAGCGGGAGGGGAGGGACATTCAGTACTTC
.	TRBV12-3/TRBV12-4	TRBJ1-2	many	CASSLGGSNYGYTF	TGTGCCAGCAGTTTAGGGGGGAGTAACTATGGCTACACCTTC
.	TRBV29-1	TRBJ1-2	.	CSVTPPLGYSYTF	TGCAGCGTTACACCCCCGCTGGGCTACAGCTACACCTTC
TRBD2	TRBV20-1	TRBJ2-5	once	CSAKAGAGETQYF	TGCAGTGCTAAGGCGGGAGCTGGCGAGACCCAGTACTTC
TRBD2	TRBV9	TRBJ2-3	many	CASSVSAGESDTQYF	TGTGCCAGCAGCGTATCAGCGGGAGAATCGGATACGCAGTATTTT
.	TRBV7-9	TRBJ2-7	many	CASSPPENRAGEQYF	TGTGCCAGCAGCCCCCCCGAAAACAGGGCCGGGGAGCAGTACTTC
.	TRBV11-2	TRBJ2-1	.	CASSGLLVLPNEQFF	TGTGCCAGCAGCGGTTTACTAGTACTACCCAATGAGCAGTTCTTC
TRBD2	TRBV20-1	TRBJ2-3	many	CSASGTSGFGEGSDTQYF	TGCAGTGCTAGCGGGACTAGCGGGTTCGGTGAAGGGTCAGATACGCAGTATTTT
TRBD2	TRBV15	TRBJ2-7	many	CATSREVAGGYEQYF	TGTGCCACCAGCAGAGAGGTAGCGGGAGGATACGAGCAGTACTTC
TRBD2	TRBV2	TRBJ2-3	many	CATASGFSTDTQYF	TGTGCCACCGCTAGCGGATTTAGCACAGATACGCAGTATTTT
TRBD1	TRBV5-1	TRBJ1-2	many	CASSIRDSDNYGYTF	TGCGCCAGCAGCATCCGGGACAGCGATAACTATGGCTACACCTTC
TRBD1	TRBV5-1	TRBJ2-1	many	CASSFGQGRDEQFF	TGCGCCAGCAGCTTCGGACAGGGAAGGGATGAGCAGTTCTTC
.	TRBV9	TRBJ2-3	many	CASSVGARGWDTQYF	TGTGCCAGCAGCGTAGGTGCCCGGGGTTGGGATACGCAGTATTTT
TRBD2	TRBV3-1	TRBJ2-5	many	CASSHFTSGRIWDQETQYF	TGTGCCAGCAGCCATTTCACTAGCGGGAGAATTTGGGACCAAGAGACCCAGTACTTC
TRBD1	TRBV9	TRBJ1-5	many	CASSARQGGQPQHF	TGTGCCAGCAGCGCCCGACAGGGCGGTCAGCCCCAGCATTTT
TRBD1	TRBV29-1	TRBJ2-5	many	CSAYRGETQYF	TGCAGCGCTTACAGGGGCGAGACCCAGTACTTC
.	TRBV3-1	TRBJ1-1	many	CASSQDRGTEAFF	TGTGCCAGCAGCCAAGATAGGGGAACTGAAGCTTTCTTT
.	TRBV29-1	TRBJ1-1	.	CSGGRGRNTEAFF	TGCAGCGGAGGACGGGGGAGGAACACTGAAGCTTTCTTT
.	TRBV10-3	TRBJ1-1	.	CAISPTGLNTEAFF	TGTGCCATCAGCCCGACAGGCCTGAACACTGAAGCTTTCTTT